Included here is one T cell receptor (beta chain) sequence, with context. This CDR3 is also generated by other DNA sequences in the sample. The CDR3 sequence is 14 residues long. The germline V and J ends were trimmed by 2 bases and 5 bases, with 9 bases remaining between them. Per germline, CDR1 MNHEY and CDR2 SMNVEV (reference sequence). The data are from a study of blood T cell repertoires in COVID-19. Across the whole study: The United States, Italy and Spain supplied acute and convalescent COVID-19 samples. The cDNA or gDNA used as material had been derived from T cells, B-cell-depleted T cells, or PBMCs.

In the original analysis: Reference gene primer amplification gave nucleated cell count estimates. TCRdb's table, derived via immunoSEQ multiplex PCR, lists solely in-frame clones and lacks some. V and J calls and clone size are given by that table; D and trimming were obtained from the DNA. The data show approximately 75,000 clones, around nine tenths seen once. The specimen sequenced was peripheral blood. The chain is built from TRBV27 and TRBJ1-4, with D maybe TRBD1 (6 bases). The clonotype was recovered from a human donor in a cohort sampled during active COVID-19. CDR3 nucleotide sequence: TGTGCCAGCAGTTTAGTCAGGGGAAATGAAAAACTGTTTTTT. It specifies CASSLVRGNEKLFF.